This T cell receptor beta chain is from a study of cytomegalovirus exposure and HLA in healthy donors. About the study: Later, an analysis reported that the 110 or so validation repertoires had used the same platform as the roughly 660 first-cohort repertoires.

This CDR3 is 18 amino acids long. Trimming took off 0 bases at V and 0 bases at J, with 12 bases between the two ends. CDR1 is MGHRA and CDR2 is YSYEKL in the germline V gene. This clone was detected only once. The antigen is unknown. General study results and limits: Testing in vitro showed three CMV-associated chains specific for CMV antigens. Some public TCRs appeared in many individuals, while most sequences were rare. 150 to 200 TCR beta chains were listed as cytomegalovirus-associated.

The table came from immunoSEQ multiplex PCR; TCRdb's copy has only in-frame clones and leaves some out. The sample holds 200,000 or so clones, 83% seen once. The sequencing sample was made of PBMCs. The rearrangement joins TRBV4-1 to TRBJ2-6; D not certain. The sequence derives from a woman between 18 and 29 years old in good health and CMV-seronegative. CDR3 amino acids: CASSQENSVVSGANVLTF. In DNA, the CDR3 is TGCGCCAGCAGCCAAGAAAACTCGGTCGTCTCTGGGGCCAACGTCCTGACTTTC.